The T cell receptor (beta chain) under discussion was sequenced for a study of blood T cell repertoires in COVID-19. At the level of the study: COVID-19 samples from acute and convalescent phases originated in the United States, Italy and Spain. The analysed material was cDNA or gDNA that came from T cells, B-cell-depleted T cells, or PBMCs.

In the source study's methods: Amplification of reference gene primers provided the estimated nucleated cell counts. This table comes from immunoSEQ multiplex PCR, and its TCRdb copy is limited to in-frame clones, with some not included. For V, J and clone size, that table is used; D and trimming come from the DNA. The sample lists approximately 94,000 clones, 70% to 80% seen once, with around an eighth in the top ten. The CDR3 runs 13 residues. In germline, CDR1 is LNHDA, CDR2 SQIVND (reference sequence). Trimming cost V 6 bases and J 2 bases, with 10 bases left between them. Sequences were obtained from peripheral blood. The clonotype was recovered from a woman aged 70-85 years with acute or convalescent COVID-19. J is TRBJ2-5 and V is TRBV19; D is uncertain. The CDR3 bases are TGTGCCAGTAGCCTAGGTCGGCAAGAGACCCAGTACTTC. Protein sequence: CASSLGRQETQYF.